The subject of this entry is one T cell receptor beta chain. As yet, its antigen is unknown. These data come from a study of cytomegalovirus exposure and HLA in healthy donors. PCR employed 60 Vbeta and 13 Jbeta primers. Sequencing used immunoSEQ multiplex PCR; TCRdb keeps in-frame clones, though not all of them. The sample holds about 31,000 clones, more than 75% seen once. This CDR3 is built from 15 residues. Germline V gives CDR1 SNHLY, CDR2 FYNNEI. Trimming shortened V by 6 bases and J by 1 base, and 12 bases separated the two germline ends. Broader study findings: Within a later analysis, the majority of CMV-associated TCR beta chains appeared HLA-restricted. In most subjects, TCR beta sequences reportedly gave accurate predictions of HLA-A and HLA-B alleles. Associated with cytomegalovirus, according to the listing, were fewer than 200 TCR beta chains. Later analysis indicated greater clonal expansion among HLA-associated TCR beta chains than among equally common other chains.

This TCR came from a boy younger than 18 in good health and CMV-seronegative. The rearrangement links TRBV2 to TRBJ2-2; D might be TRBD2 (6 bases). The sequenced sample consisted of PBMCs. CDR3 region: CASRGSGRNTGELFF. In DNA, the CDR3 is TGTGCCAGCAGAGGGAGCGGGCGGAACACCGGGGAGCTGTTTTTT. The full variable domain, rest sourced from reference TRBV2 and TRBJ2-2, is EPEVTQTPSHQVTQMGQEVILRCVPISNHLYFYWYRQILGQKVEFLVSFYNNEISEKSEIFDDQFSVERPDGSNFTLKIRSTKLEDSAMYFCASRGSGRNTGELFFGEGSRLTVL.